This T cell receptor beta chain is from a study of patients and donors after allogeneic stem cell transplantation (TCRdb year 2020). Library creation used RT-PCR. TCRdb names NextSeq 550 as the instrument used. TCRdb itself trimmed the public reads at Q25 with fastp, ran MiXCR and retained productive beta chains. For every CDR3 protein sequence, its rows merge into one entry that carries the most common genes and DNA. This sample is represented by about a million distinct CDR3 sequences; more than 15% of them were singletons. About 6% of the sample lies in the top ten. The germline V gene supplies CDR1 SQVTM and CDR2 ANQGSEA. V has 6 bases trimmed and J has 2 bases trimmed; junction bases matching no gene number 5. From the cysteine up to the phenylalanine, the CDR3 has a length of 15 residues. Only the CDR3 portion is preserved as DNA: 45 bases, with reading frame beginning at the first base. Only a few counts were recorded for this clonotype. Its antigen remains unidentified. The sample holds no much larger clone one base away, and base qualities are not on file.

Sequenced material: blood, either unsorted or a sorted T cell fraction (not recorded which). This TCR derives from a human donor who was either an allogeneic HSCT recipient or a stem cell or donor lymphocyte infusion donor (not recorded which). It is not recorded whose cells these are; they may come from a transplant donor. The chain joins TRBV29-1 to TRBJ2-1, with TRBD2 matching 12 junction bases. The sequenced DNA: TGCAGCGTAGATCCTAGCGGGGGGGCCTACAATGAGCAGTTCTTC. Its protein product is CSVDPSGGAYNEQFF.